This T cell receptor (beta chain) emerged from a study of radiation and T cells in renal cell carcinoma. The treatment: treatment-naive control, cytoreductive nephrectomy. The length of the CDR3 is 14 residues. Trimming cost V 4 bases and J 1 base; bases outside gene matches: 3. Germline values: CDR1 LNHDA, CDR2 SQIVND (reference sequence). This clone was counted between two and nine times. TCRdb's table, derived via immunoSEQ multiplex PCR, lists solely in-frame clones and lacks some. The table has approximately 14,000 clones, just over 55% seen once. The material was tumor tissue, obtained from a patient whose treatment was nephrectomy without radiotherapy. This TCR was sampled from a man over 45 with renal cell carcinoma. The chain is built from TRBV19 and TRBJ1-1; 7 positions agree with TRBD1. CDR3 sequence (DNA): TGTGCCAGTAGTACGACAGGGAAGAACACTGAAGCTTTCTTT. It is translated as CASSTTGKNTEAFF.